This TCR beta chain is from a study of blood T cell repertoires in COVID-19. For the study at large: Whether acute or convalescent, the COVID-19 samples came from the United States, Italy and Spain. PBMCs, B-cell-depleted T cells, or T cells provided the cDNA or gDNA that made up the material.

The V end lost 0 bases, the J end lost 4 bases, and 9 bases lay between the germline ends. The CDR3 has 14 amino acids. Germline values: CDR1 LNHDA, CDR2 SQIVND (reference sequence). Clones were sequenced by immunoSEQ multiplex PCR, and TCRdb holds only the in-frame ones, with some missing. The sample lists 70,000 to 90,000 clones; around nine tenths were seen once. Material for sequencing was peripheral blood. This rearrangement joins TRBV19 to TRBJ1-2; D not resolved. This TCR was sampled from a man older than 75 with active or convalescent COVID-19. The CDR3 nucleotides are TGTGCCAGTAGTATAGACGACATTTCCTATGGCTACACCTTC. Protein sequence: CASSIDDISYGYTF.